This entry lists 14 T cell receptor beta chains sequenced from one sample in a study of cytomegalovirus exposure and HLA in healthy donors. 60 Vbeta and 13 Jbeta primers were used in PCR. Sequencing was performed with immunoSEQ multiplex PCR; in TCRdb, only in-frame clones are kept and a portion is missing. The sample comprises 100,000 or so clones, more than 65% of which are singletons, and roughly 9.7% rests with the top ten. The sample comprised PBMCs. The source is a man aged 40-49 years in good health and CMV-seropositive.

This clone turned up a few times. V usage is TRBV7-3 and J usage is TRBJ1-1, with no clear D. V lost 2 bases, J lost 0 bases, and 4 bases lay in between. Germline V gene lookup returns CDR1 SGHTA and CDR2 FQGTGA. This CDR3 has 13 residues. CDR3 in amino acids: CASSLFVNTEAFF. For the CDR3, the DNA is TGTGCCAGCAGCTTATTCGTGAACACTGAAGCTTTCTTT.

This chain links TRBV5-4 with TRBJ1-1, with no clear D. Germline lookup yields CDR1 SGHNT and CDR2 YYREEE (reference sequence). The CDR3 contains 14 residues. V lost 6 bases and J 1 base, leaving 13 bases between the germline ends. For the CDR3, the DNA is TGTGCCAGCACCGACATTTCCAGGAACACTGAAGCTTTCTTT. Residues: CASTDISRNTEAFF.

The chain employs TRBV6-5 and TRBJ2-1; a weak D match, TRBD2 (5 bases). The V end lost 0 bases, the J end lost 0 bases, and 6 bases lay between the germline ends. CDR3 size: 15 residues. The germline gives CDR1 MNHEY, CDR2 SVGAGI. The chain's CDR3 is CASSYSGGSYNEQFF. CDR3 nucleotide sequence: TGTGCCAGCAGTTACTCAGGAGGCTCCTACAATGAGCAGTTCTTC.

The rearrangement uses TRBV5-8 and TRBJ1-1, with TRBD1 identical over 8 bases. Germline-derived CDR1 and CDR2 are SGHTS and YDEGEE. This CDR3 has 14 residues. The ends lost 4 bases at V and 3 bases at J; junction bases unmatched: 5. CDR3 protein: CASSTQGADTEAFF. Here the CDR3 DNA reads TGTGCCAGCAGCACCCAGGGGGCGGACACTGAAGCTTTCTTT.

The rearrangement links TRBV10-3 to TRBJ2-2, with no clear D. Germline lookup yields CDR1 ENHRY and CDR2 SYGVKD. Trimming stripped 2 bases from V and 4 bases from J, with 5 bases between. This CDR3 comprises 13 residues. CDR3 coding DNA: TGTGCCATCAGTGAGGGCTTCACCGGGGAGCTGTTTTTT. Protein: CAISEGFTGELFF.

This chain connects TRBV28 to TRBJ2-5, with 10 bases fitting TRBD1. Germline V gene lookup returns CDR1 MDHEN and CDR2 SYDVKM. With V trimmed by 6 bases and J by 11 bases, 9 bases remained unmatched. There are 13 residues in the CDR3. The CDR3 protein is CASRPTGGEEQYF. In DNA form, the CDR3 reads TGTGCCAGCAGACCGACAGGGGGCGAGGAGCAGTACTTC.

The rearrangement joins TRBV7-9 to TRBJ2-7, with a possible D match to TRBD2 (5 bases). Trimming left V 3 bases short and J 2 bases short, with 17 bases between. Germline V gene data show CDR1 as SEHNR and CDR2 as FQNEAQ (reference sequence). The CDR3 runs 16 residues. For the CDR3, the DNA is TGTGCCAGCAGCTTCCATTCGGGAACAGCCACCTACGAGCAGTACTTC. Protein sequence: CASSFHSGTATYEQYF.

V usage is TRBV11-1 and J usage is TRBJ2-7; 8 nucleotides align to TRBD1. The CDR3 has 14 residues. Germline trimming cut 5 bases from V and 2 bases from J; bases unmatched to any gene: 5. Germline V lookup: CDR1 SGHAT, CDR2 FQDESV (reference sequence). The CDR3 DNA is TGTGCCAGCAGCCCCGGACAGGGCCCCTACGAGCAGTACTTC. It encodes CASSPGQGPYEQYF.

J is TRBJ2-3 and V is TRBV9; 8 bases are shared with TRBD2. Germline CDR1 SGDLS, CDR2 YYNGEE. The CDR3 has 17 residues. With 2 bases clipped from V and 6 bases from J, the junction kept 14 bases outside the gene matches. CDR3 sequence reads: CASSVGGLAGRGDTQYF. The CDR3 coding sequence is TGTGCCAGCAGCGTTGGGGGGCTAGCGGGCCGCGGGGATACGCAGTATTTT.

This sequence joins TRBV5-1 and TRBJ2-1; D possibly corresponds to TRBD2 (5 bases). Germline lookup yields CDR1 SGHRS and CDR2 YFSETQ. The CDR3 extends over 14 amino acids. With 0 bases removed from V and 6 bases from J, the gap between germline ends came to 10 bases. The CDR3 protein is CASSLGGQFNEQFF. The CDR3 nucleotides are TGCGCCAGCAGCTTGGGAGGGCAGTTCAATGAGCAGTTCTTC. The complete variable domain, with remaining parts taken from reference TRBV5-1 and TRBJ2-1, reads KAGVTQTPRYLIKTRGQQVTLSCSPISGHRSVSWYQQTPGQGLQFLFEYFSETQRNKGNFPGRFSGRQFSNSRSEMNVSTLELGDSALYLCASSLGGQFNEQFFGPGTRLTVL.

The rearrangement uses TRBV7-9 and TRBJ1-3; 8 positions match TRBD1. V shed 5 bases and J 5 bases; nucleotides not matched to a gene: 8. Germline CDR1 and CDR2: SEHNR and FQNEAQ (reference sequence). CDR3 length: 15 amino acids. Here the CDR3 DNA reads TGTGCCAGCAGCCGACCGGGACAGGAAAGAAACACCATATATTTT. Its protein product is CASSRPGQERNTIYF. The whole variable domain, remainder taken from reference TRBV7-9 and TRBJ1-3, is DTGVSQNPRHKITKRGQNVTFRCDPISEHNRLYWYRQTLGQGPEFLTYFQNEAQLEKSRLLSDRFSAERPKGSFSTLEIQRTEQGDSAMYLCASSRPGQERNTIYFGEGSWLTVV.

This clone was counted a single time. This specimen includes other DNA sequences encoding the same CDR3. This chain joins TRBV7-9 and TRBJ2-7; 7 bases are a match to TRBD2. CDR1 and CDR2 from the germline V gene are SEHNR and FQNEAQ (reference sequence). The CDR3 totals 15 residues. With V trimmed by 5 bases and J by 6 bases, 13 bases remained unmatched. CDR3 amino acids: CASSPRTRIDSEQYF. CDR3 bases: TGTGCCAGCAGCCCGAGGACTAGAATTGACAGCGAGCAGTACTTC. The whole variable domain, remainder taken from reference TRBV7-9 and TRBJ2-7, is DTGVSQNPRHKITKRGQNVTFRCDPISEHNRLYWYRQTLGQGPEFLTYFQNEAQLEKSRLLSDRFSAERPKGSFSTLEIQRTEQGDSAMYLCASSPRTRIDSEQYFGPGTRLTVT.

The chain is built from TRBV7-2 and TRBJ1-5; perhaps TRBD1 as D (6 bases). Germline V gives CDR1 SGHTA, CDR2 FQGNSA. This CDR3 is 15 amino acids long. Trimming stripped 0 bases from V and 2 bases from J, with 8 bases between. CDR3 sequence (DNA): TGTGCCAGCAGCTTAGCGGACAGACGCAATCAGCCCCAGCATTTT. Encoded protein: CASSLADRRNQPQHF.

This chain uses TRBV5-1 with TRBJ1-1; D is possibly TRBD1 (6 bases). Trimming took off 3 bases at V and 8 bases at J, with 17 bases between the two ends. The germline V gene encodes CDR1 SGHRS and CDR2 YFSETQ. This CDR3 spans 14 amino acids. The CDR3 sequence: CASSSDLQGGEAFF. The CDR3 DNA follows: TGCGCCAGCAGCTCGGACCTACAGGGTGGAGAAGCTTTCTTT.